The following is a T cell receptor (beta chain) sequence with its context. Its antigen remains unknown. Germline V gene data show CDR1 as MNHEY and CDR2 as SVGAGI. This CDR3 spans 16 amino acids. Trimming left V 0 bases short and J 3 bases short, with 14 bases between. TCRdb's table, derived via immunoSEQ multiplex PCR, lists solely in-frame clones and lacks some. The sample holds approximately 69,000 clones, 78% seen once. These data belong to a study of radiotherapy plus CTLA-4 blockade in lung cancer. Study details: Objective response rate was 18%; disease control rate, around 33%.

Receiving focal radiation plus CTLA-4 blockade with ipilimumab were patients who had chemo-refractory metastatic non-small-cell lung cancer. Study-wide results and limits: How blood T cell clones changed early, along with interferon-beta, reportedly forecast response best. Among blood TCR repertoires after radiotherapy plus ipilimumab, tumor-derived clones expanded.

Sequenced here: peripheral blood, sampled from a patient treated with radiotherapy plus ipilimumab. This chain joins TRBV6-5 and TRBJ1-2, with D possibly being TRBD1 (6 bases). The TCR was taken from a human donor with non-small cell lung cancer who had a complete response to radiotherapy plus ipilimumab. The DNA of the CDR3 is TGTGCCAGCAGTTACTCTAGGGGAAGGGGGTACTATGGCTACACCTTC. It encodes CASSYSRGRGYYGYTF.